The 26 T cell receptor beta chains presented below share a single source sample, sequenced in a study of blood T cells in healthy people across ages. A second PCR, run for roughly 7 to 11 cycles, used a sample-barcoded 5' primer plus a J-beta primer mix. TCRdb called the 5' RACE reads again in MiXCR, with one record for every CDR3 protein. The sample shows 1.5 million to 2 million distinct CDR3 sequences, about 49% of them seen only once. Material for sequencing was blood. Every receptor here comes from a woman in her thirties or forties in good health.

For the CDR3, the DNA is TGCAGCGTCCGGACGGGCATAGGAAATTCACCCCTCCACTTT. Translating it yields CSVRTGIGNSPLHF. The chain carries TRBV29-1 and TRBJ1-6; no clear D gene. V lost 6 bases, J lost 7 bases, and 16 bases lay in between. There are 14 residues in the CDR3. CDR1 is SQVTM and CDR2 is ANQGSEA in the germline V gene. The entire variable domain, with the rest obtained from reference TRBV29-1 and TRBJ1-6, is as follows: SAVISQKPSRDICQRGTSLTIQCQVDSQVTMMFWYRQQPGQSLTLIATANQGSEATYESGFVIDKFPISRPNLTFSTLTVSNMSPEDSSIYLCSVRTGIGNSPLHFGNGTRLTVT.

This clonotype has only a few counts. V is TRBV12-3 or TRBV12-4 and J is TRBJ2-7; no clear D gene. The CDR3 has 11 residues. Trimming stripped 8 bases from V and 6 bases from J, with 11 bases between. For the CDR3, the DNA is TGTGCCAGCCAAAAACGGAGCGAGCAGTACTTC. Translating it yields CASQKRSEQYF.

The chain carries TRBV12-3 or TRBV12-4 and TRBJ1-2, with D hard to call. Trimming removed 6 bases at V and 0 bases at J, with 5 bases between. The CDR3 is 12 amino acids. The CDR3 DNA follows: TGTGCCAGCAGGGCGTCTAACTATGGCTACACCTTC. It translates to CASRASNYGYTF.

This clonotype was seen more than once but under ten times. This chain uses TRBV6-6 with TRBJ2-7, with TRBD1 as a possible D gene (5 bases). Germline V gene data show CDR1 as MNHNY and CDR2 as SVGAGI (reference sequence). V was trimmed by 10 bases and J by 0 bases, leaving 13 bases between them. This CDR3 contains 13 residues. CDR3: CATQVRASYEQYF. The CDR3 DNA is TGTGCCACCCAAGTCAGGGCCTCCTACGAGCAGTACTTC.

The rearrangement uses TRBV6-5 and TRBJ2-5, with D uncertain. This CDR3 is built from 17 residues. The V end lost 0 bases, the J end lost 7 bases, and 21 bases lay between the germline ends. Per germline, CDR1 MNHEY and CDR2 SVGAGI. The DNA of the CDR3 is TGTGCCAGCAGTTACTCGTCGGCACCCACCTCTCCGGGGACCCAGTACTTC. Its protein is CASSYSSAPTSPGTQYF.

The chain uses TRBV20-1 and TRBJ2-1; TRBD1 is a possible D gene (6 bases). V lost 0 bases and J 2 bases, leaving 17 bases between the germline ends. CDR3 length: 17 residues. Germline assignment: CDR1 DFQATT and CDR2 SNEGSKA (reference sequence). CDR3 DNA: TGCAGTGCTAGAGATCTCTCTACAGGGCTGACCTACAATGAGCAGTTCTTC. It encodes CSARDLSTGLTYNEQFF.

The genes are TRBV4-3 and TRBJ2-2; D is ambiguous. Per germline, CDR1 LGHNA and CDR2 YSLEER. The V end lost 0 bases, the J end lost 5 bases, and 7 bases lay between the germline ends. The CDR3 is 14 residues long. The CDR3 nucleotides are TGCGCCAGCAGCCAAGATCGTTGGACCGGGGAGCTGTTTTTT. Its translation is CASSQDRWTGELFF.

The CDR3 DNA sequence: TGTGCCAGCAGCTTAGTAGGCAGCCTCACTGAAGCTTTCTTT. It translates to CASSLVGSLTEAFF. This chain links TRBV7-2 with TRBJ1-1; D is unclear. CDR1 SGHTA and CDR2 FQGNSA come from the germline V gene. V was pared by 1 base and J by 4 bases, with 10 bases between. The CDR3 runs 14 residues.

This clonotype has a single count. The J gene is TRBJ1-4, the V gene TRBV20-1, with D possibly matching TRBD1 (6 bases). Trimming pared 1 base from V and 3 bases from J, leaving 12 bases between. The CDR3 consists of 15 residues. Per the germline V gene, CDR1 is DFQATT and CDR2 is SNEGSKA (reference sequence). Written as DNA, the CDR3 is TGCAGTGCTAGAGGGAGCCCAGGGGCTAATGAAAAACTGTTTTTT. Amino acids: CSARGSPGANEKLFF.

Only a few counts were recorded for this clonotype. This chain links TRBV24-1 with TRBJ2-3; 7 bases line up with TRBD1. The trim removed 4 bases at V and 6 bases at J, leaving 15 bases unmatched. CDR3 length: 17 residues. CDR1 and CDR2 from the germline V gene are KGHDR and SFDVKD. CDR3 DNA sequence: TGTGCCACCAGTGACACACGACGGGTAGGGGGCCCTGATACGCAGTATTTT. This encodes CATSDTRRVGGPDTQYF.

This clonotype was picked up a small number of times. The CDR3 region is CASSEKDSYSGANVLTF. CDR3 sequence (DNA): TGTGCCAGCAGTGAAAAAGACAGTTACTCTGGGGCCAACGTCCTGACTTTC. V and J are TRBV6-1 and TRBJ2-6; D is perhaps TRBD1 (5 bases). V lost 2 bases to trimming and J lost 0 bases, with 11 bases between them. Germline V gene lookup returns CDR1 MNHNS and CDR2 SASEGT. The CDR3 extends over 17 amino acids.

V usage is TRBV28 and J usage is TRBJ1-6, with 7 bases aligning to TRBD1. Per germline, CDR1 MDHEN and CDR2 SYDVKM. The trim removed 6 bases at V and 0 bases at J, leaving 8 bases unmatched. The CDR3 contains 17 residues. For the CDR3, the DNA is TGTGCCAGCAGCCTCAGGGGGACAAGCTCCTATAATTCACCCCTCCACTTT. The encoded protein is CASSLRGTSSYNSPLHF.

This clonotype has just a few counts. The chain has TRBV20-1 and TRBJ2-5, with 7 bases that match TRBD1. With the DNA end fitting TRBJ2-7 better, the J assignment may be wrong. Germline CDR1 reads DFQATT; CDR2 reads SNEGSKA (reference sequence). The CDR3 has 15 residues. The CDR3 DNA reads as TGCAGTGCTAGAGAAAGACAGGGTAAGGTCGGCGAGCAGTACTTC. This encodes CSARERQGKVGEQYF.

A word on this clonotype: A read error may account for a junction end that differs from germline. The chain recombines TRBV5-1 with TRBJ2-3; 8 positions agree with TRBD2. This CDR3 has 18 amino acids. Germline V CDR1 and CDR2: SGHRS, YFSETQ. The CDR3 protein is CAGSLLGRGGTLTDTQYF. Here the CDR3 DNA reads TGCGCCGGCAGCTTACTCGGCCGGGGGGGGACTTTGACAGATACGCAGTATTTT.

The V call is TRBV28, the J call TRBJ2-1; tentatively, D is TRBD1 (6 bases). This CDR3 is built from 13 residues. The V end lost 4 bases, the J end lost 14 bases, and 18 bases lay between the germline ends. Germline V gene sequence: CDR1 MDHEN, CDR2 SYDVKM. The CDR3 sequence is CASSWPGPGVEFF. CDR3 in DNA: TGTGCCAGCAGTTGGCCGGGACCAGGGGTAGAGTTCTTC.

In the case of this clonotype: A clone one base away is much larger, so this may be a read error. This CDR3 reads CASSPPVADTQYF. Here the CDR3 DNA reads TGTGCCAGCTCACCACCGGTCGCAGATACGCAGTATTTT. V is TRBV18 and J is TRBJ2-3; D not resolved. The germline gives CDR1 KGHSH, CDR2 LQKENI. V dropped 0 bases and J dropped 4 bases, with 5 bases sitting between them. This CDR3 region has 13 residues.

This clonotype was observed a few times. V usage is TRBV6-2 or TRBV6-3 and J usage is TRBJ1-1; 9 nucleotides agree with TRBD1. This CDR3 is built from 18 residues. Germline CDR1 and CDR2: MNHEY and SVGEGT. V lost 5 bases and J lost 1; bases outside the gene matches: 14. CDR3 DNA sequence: TGTGCCAGCAGTCTACCACAACATAGGACAGGGGCGAACACTGAAGCTTTCTTT. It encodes CASSLPQHRTGANTEAFF.

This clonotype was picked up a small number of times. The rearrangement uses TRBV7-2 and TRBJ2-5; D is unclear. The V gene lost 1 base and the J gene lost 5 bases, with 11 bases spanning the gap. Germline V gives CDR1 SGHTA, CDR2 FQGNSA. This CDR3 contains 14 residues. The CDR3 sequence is CASSLVRLRETQYF. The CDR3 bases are TGTGCCAGCAGCTTAGTGCGGTTGAGGGAGACCCAGTACTTC. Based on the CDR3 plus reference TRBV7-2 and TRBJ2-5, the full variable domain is GAGVSQSPSNKVTEKGKDVELRCDPISGHTALYWYRQSLGQGLEFLIYFQGNSAPDKSGLPSDRFSAERTGGSVSTLTIQRTQQEDSAVYLCASSLVRLRETQYFGPGTRLLVL.

For the CDR3, the DNA is TGTGCCAGCAGACCCGGGCCCCCATCCTCCTACGAGCAGTACTTC. It translates to CASRPGPPSSYEQYF. The genes are TRBV6-1 and TRBJ2-7; D is uncertain. CDR3 length equals 15 residues. Germline V gene data show CDR1 as MNHNS and CDR2 as SASEGT. Trimming removed 6 bases at V and 0 bases at J, with 15 bases between.

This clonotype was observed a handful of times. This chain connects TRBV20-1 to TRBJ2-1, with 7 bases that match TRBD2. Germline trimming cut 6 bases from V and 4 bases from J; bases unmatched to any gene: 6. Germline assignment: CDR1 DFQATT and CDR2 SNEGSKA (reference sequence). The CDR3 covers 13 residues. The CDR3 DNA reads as TGCAGTGCCCCGGGGAGGGATTACAATGAGCAGTTCTTC. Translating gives CSAPGRDYNEQFF.

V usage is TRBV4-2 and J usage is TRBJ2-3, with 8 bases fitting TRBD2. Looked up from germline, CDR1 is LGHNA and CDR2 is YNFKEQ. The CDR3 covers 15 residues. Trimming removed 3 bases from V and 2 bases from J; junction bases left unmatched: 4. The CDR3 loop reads CASSQGLDLTDTQYF. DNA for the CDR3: TGTGCCAGCAGCCAGGGACTAGACCTCACAGATACGCAGTATTTT.

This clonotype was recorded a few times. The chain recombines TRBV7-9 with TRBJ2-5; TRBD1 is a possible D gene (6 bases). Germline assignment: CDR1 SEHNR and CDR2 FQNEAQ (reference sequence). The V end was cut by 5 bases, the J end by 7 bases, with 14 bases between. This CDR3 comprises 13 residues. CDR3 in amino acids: CASSPQGTWTQYF. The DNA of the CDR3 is TGTGCCAGCAGCCCCCAGGGGACGTGGACCCAGTACTTC.

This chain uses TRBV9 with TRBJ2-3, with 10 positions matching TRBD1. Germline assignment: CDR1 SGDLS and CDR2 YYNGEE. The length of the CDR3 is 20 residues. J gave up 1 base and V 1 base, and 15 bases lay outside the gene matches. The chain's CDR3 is CASSVNPFRPGQGRTDTQYF. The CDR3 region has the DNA TGTGCCAGCAGCGTAAACCCCTTTCGACCGGGACAGGGGCGCACAGATACGCAGTATTTT.

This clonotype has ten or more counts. CDR3 region: CASSQDSSGDYEQYF. CDR3 nucleotides: TGCGCCAGCAGCCAAGATTCCAGCGGAGACTACGAGCAGTACTTC. V and J are TRBV4-3 and TRBJ2-7, with D possibly TRBD2 on 5 matching bases. The V and J ends lost 0 bases and 3 bases respectively, with 12 bases between them. Germline CDR1 is LGHNA and CDR2 is YSLEER. The CDR3 is 15 residues long.

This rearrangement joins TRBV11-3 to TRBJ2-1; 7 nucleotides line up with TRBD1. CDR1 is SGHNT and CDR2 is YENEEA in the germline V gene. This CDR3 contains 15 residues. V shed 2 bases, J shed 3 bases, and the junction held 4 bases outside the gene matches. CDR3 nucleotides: TGTGCCAGCAGCTTAAGGTCAGGGGGCTACAATGAGCAGTTCTTC. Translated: CASSLRSGGYNEQFF.

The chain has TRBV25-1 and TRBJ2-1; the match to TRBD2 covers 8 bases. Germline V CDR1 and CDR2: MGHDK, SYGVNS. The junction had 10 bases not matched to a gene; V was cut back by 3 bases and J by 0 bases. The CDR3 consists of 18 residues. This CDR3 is CASSDGGGTQSSYNEQFF. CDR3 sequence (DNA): TGTGCCAGCAGTGATGGCGGGGGGACACAAAGCTCCTACAATGAGCAGTTCTTC.